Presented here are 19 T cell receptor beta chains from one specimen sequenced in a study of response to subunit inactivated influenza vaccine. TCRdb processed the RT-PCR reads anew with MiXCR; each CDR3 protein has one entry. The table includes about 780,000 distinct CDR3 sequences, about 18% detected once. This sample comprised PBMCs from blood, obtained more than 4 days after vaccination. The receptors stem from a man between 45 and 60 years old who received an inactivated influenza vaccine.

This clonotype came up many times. CDR3 sequence: CAISETAGNTIYF. CDR3 in DNA: TGTGCCATCAGTGAGACTGCTGGAAACACCATATATTTT. This rearrangement joins TRBV10-3 to TRBJ1-3; D is unresolved. The CDR3 length is 13 residues. CDR1 and CDR2 (germline): ENHRY, SYGVKD. The V gene lost 2 bases and the J gene lost 2 bases, with 4 bases spanning the gap.

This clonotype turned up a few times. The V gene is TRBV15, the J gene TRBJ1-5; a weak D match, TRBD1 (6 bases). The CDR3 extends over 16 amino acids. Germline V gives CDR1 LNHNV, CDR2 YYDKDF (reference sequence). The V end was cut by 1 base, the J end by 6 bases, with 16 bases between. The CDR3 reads CATSRGDMVTRQPQHF. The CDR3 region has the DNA TGTGCCACCAGCAGAGGGGACATGGTTACGCGTCAGCCCCAGCATTTT.

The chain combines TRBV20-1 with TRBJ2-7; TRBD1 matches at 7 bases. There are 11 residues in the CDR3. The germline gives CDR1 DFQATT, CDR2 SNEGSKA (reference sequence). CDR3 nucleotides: TGCAGCTCGGGACAGTATAACGAGCAGTACTTC. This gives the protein CSSGQYNEQYF.

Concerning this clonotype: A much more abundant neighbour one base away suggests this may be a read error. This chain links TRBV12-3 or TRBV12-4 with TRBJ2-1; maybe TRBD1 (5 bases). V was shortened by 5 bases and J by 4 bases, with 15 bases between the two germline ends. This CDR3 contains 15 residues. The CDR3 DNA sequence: TGTGCCAGCAGTGTAGATAGGGGCTTATACAATGAGCAGTTCTTC. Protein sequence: CASSVDRGLYNEQFF.

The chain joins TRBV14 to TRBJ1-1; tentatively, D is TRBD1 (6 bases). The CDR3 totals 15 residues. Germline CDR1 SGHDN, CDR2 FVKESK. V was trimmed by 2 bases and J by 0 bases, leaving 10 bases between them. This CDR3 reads CASSQSRDMNTEAFF. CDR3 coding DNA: TGTGCCAGCAGCCAATCGAGGGACATGAACACTGAAGCTTTCTTT. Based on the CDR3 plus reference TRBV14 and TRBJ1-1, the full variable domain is EAGVTQFPSHSVIEKGQTVTLRCDPISGHDNLYWYRRVMGKEIKFLLHFVKESKQDESGMPNNRFLAERTGGTYSTLKVQPAELEDSGVYFCASSQSRDMNTEAFFGQGTRLTVV.

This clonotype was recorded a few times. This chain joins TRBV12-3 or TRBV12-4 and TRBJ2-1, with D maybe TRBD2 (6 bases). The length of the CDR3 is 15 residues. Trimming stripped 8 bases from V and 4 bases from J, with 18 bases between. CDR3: CASAPGGKRYNEQFF. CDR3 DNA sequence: TGTGCCAGCGCCCCCGGGGGTAAGCGGTACAATGAGCAGTTCTTC.

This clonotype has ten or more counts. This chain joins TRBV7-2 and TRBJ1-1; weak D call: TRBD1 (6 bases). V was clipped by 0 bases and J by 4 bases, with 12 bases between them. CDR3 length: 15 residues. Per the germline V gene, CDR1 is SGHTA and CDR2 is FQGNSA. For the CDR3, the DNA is TGTGCCAGCAGCTTAGCACAGGGAATTGGCACTGAAGCTTTCTTT. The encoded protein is CASSLAQGIGTEAFF.

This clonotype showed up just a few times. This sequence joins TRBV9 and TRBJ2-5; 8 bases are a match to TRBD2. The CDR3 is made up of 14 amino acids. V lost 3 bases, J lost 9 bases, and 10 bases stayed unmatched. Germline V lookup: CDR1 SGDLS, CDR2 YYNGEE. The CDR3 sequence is CASSETSVGLPQYF. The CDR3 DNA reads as TGTGCCAGCAGCGAGACTAGCGTGGGGTTGCCCCAGTACTTC.

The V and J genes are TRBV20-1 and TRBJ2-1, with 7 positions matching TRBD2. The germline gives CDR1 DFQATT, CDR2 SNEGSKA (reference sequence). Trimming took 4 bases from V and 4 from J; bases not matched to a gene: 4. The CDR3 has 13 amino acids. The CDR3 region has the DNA TGCAGTGCTATGTCGGGGGGATACAATGAGCAGTTCTTC. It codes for CSAMSGGYNEQFF.

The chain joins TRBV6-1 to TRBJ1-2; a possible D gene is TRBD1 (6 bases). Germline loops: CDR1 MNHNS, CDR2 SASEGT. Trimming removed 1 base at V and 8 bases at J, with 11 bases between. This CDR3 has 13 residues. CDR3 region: CASSEGQAGGYTF. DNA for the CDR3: TGTGCCAGCAGTGAAGGACAGGCAGGCGGCTACACCTTC.

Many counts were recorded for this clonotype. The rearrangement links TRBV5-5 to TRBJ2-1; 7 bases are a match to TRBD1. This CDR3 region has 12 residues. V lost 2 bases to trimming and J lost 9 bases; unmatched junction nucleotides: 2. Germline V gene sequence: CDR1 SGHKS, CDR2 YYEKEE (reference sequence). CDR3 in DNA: TGTGCCAGCAGCTTTAGGGGGCTTGAGCAGTTCTTC. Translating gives CASSFRGLEQFF.

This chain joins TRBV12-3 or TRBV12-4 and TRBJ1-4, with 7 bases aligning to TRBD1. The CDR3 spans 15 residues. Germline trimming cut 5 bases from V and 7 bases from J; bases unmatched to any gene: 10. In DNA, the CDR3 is TGTGCCAGCAGTACGCGACAGGGTGGGAGTGAAAAACTGTTTTTT. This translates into CASSTRQGGSEKLFF.

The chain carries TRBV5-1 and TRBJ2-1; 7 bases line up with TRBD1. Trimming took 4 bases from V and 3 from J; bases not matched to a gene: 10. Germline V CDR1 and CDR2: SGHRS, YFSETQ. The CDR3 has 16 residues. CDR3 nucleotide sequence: TGCGCCAGCAGCAAGGTGATTCGGGACAGCTACAATGAGCAGTTCTTC. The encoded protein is CASSKVIRDSYNEQFF.

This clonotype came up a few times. The CDR3 DNA sequence: TGTGCCAGCAGCCAAGCCTCCTACCAGGGACAGAGTGTCTATGGCTACACCTTC. Translated, it gives CASSQASYQGQSVYGYTF. The gene calls are TRBV4-2 and TRBJ1-2; the match to TRBD1 covers 7 bases. The CDR3 extends over 18 amino acids. Germline values: CDR1 LGHNA, CDR2 YNFKEQ. V shed 1 base and J 4 bases; nucleotides not matched to a gene: 15.

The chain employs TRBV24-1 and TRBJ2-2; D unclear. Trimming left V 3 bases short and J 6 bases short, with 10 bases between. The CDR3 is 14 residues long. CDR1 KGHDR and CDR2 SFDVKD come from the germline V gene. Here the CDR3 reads CATSDTDTAGELFF. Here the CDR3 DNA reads TGTGCCACCAGTGATACGGATACCGCCGGGGAGCTGTTTTTT.

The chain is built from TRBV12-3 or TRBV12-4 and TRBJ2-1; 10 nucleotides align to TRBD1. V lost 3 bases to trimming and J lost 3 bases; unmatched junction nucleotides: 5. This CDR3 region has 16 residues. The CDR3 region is CASSFEGTGVYNEQFF. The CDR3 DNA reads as TGTGCCAGCAGTTTTGAAGGGACAGGGGTCTACAATGAGCAGTTCTTC.

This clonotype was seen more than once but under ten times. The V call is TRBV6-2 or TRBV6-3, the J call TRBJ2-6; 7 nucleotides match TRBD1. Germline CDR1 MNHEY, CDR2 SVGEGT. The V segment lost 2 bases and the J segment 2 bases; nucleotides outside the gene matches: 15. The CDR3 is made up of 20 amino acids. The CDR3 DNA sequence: TGTGCCAGCAGTTACATAAAGACAGGGCCGATGACCGCTGGGGCCAACGTCCTGACTTTC. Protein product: CASSYIKTGPMTAGANVLTF.

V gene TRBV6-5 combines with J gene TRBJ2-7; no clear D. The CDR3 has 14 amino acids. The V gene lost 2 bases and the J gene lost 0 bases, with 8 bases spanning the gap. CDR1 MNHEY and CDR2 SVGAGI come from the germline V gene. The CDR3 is CASSYEVSSYEQYF. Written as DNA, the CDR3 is TGTGCCAGCAGTTACGAGGTCAGCTCCTACGAGCAGTACTTC.

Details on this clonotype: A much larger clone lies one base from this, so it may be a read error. The CDR3 reads CASSRTGNTGEVFF. As DNA, the CDR3 is TGTGCCAGCAGCCGGACGGGCAACACCGGGGAGGTGTTTTTT. The rearrangement links TRBV12-3 or TRBV12-4 to TRBJ2-2; TRBD2 might be the D (6 bases). The CDR3 extends over 14 amino acids.